The 25 T cell receptor beta chains in this list originate from one sample, sequenced in a study of blood T cell repertoires in COVID-19. Using immunoSEQ multiplex PCR, the repertoire was profiled, and TCRdb retains in-frame clones only, with some absent. The table records about 220,000 clones, 85% of them present only once. Sequencing was done on a sample of peripheral blood. Receptor source: a man aged 50-60 years who had recovered from COVID-19.

The chain has TRBV7-2 and TRBJ2-3, with 7 bases matching TRBD2. The CDR3 totals 14 residues. V shed 2 bases and J 3 bases; nucleotides not matched to a gene: 2. Germline V gene data show CDR1 as SGHTA and CDR2 as FQGNSA. CDR3 nucleotides: TGTGCCAGCAGCTTAACGGGAGGAACAGATACGCAGTATTTT. As protein: CASSLTGGTDTQYF.

The chain employs TRBV5-5 and TRBJ2-1; possibly TRBD2 for D (5 bases). The CDR3 is 15 residues long. Germline V gene sequence: CDR1 SGHKS, CDR2 YYEKEE (reference sequence). With 1 base removed from V and 9 bases from J, the gap between germline ends came to 17 bases. The CDR3, as DNA: TGTGCCAGCAGCTTGCGCTGGGAGTCGCCCGGTGAGCAGTTCTTC. Residues: CASSLRWESPGEQFF.

The chain employs TRBV29-1 and TRBJ1-1, with D perhaps TRBD1 (5 bases). The V and J ends lost 4 bases and 3 bases respectively, with 15 bases between them. In germline, CDR1 is SQVTM, CDR2 ANQGSEA. The CDR3 runs 14 residues. The CDR3 DNA is TGCAGCGTTGCGAAGGGGTTAAGGGACACTGAAGCTTTCTTT. Protein sequence: CSVAKGLRDTEAFF. Supplemented by reference TRBV29-1 and TRBJ1-1, the full variable domain reads SAVISQKPSRDICQRGTSLTIQCQVDSQVTMMFWYRQQPGQSLTLIATANQGSEATYESGFVIDKFPISRPNLTFSTLTVSNMSPEDSSIYLCSVAKGLRDTEAFFGQGTRLTVV.

This clone came up a few times. The V call is TRBV5-6, the J call TRBJ2-7; 7 bases are shared with TRBD1. V shed 0 bases and J 2 bases; nucleotides not matched to a gene: 11. Germline lookup yields CDR1 SGHDT and CDR2 YYEEEE. This CDR3 has 17 residues. The CDR3: CASSLGSGRGYTYEQYF. The CDR3 DNA reads as TGTGCCAGCAGCTTGGGTTCGGGCAGGGGGTACACCTACGAGCAGTACTTC.

V gene TRBV28 combines with J gene TRBJ2-1; TRBD2 agrees at 8 bases. The CDR3 is 15 residues long. The V gene end was trimmed by 8 bases and the J gene end by 8 bases; junction bases not matched to a gene: 14. CDR1 is MDHEN, CDR2 SYDVKM, per germline. CDR3 loop: CASSASGTSGYEQFF. The DNA for the CDR3 is TGTGCCAGCTCCGCATCCGGGACTAGTGGGTATGAGCAGTTCTTC. Using reference TRBV28 and TRBJ2-1 for the parts outside the CDR3, the full variable domain is DVKVTQSSRYLVKRTGEKVFLECVQDMDHENMFWYRQDPGLGLRLIYFSYDVKMKEKGDIPEGYSVSREKKERFSLILESASTNQTSMYLCASSASGTSGYEQFFGPGTRLTVL.

This chain uses TRBV18 with TRBJ2-6; TRBD1 matches 7 bases. CDR1 and CDR2 from the germline V gene are KGHSH and LQKENI. The length of the CDR3 is 17 residues. Trimming at V came to 4 bases and at J to 0 bases, leaving 6 bases not matched to a gene. This CDR3 reads CASSQQGIRSGANVLTF. CDR3 bases: TGTGCCAGCTCACAACAGGGGATTCGCTCTGGGGCCAACGTCCTGACTTTC.

The CDR3 DNA reads TGCAGCGTTGATCTAGGACAGGGTGGTAGTACGCAGTATTTT. Its protein is CSVDLGQGGSTQYF. The chain uses TRBV29-1 and TRBJ2-3; 8 bases fit TRBD1. Germline V gene data show CDR1 as SQVTM and CDR2 as ANQGSEA. The V gene end was trimmed by 3 bases and the J gene end by 8 bases; junction bases not matched to a gene: 10. The CDR3 spans 14 residues.

V gene TRBV28 combines with J gene TRBJ2-7; possible D gene TRBD2, 7 bases. CDR3 length equals 14 residues. Germline V gene data show CDR1 as MDHEN and CDR2 as SYDVKM. CDR3 sequence reads: CATWGGLVGYEQYF. The CDR3 nucleotides are TGTGCTACCTGGGGGGGGCTGGTCGGCTACGAGCAGTACTTC. The variable domain in full, with the rest retrieved from reference TRBV28 and TRBJ2-7, is DVKVTQSSRYLVKRTGEKVFLECVQDMDHENMFWYRQDPGLGLRLIYFSYDVKMKEKGDIPEGYSVSREKKERFSLILESASTNQTSMYLCATWGGLVGYEQYFGPGTRLTVT.

CDR3 in DNA: TGTGCCAGCAGTTTGAGTGGGCTTGGGTACCAAGAGACCCAGTACTTC. Translation gives CASSLSGLGYQETQYF. The V and J genes are TRBV28 and TRBJ2-5; D unresolved. Germline V lookup: CDR1 MDHEN, CDR2 SYDVKM. This CDR3 is 16 amino acids long. The V and J ends lost 3 bases and 0 bases respectively, with 14 bases between them.

This clone was recorded once. The chain recombines TRBV18 with TRBJ2-7; D unresolved. This CDR3 has 13 residues. Trimming took off 3 bases at V and 3 bases at J, with 9 bases between the two ends. Germline CDR1 KGHSH, CDR2 LQKENI. DNA of the CDR3: TGTGCCAGCTCACCCCAAAATGTCTACGAGCAGTACTTC. Translating it yields CASSPQNVYEQYF.

This clone has just a few counts. The chain joins TRBV18 to TRBJ1-1; 7 bases align to TRBD1. With 3 bases clipped from V and 1 base from J, the junction kept 5 bases outside the gene matches. The CDR3 runs 15 residues. CDR1 KGHSH and CDR2 LQKENI come from the germline V gene. In DNA form, the CDR3 reads TGTGCCAGCTCACCCCCGACAGGGAAGAACACTGAAGCTTTCTTT. It codes for CASSPPTGKNTEAFF. Together with reference TRBV18 and TRBJ1-1, the CDR3 gives the full variable domain: NAGVMQNPRHLVRRRGQEARLRCSPMKGHSHVYWYRQLPEEGLKFMVYLQKENIIDESGMPKERFSAEFPKEGPSILRIQQVVRGDSAAYFCASSPPTGKNTEAFFGQGTRLTVV.

The genes are TRBV7-6 and TRBJ2-5; TRBD2 is a possible D gene (5 bases). The CDR3 has 15 amino acids. CDR1 is SGHVS, CDR2 FNYEAQ, per germline. V gave up 4 bases and J gave up 1 base, with 13 bases separating them. CDR3: CASSSNRTPQETQYF. The DNA for the CDR3 is TGTGCCAGCAGCTCCAACCGGACTCCCCAAGAGACCCAGTACTTC. Drawing the rest from reference TRBV7-6 and TRBJ2-5, the complete variable domain is GAGVSQSPRYKVTKRGQDVALRCDPISGHVSLYWYRQALGQGPEFLTYFNYEAQQDKSGLPNDRFSAERPEGSISTLTIQRTEQRDSAMYRCASSSNRTPQETQYFGPGTRLLVL.

The chain links TRBV28 to TRBJ2-7; 12 positions match TRBD2. Germline V gives CDR1 MDHEN, CDR2 SYDVKM. The CDR3 sequence is 14 residues long. Germline trimming cut 7 bases from V and 2 bases from J; bases unmatched to any gene: 3. This chain's CDR3 is CASNLAGGPYEQYF. As DNA, the CDR3 is TGTGCCAGCAACCTAGCGGGAGGGCCCTACGAGCAGTACTTC. Looking up the rest from reference TRBV28 and TRBJ2-7 gives the full variable domain: DVKVTQSSRYLVKRTGEKVFLECVQDMDHENMFWYRQDPGLGLRLIYFSYDVKMKEKGDIPEGYSVSREKKERFSLILESASTNQTSMYLCASNLAGGPYEQYFGPGTRLTVT.

This sequence joins TRBV30 and TRBJ2-4; a possible D gene is TRBD2 (7 bases). The ends were cut back, 0 bases at V and 0 bases at J, with 9 bases in the middle. There are 15 residues in the CDR3. Germline CDR1 GTSNPN, CDR2 SVGIG (reference sequence). CDR3 region: CAWSVGGGAKNIQYF. The CDR3 DNA reads TGTGCCTGGAGTGTAGGGGGGGGAGCCAAAAACATTCAGTACTTC.

This chain's CDR3 is CASSHPLGLAPYNEQFF. The DNA of the CDR3 is TGTGCCAGCAGCCACCCCCTTGGACTAGCGCCCTACAATGAGCAGTTCTTC. This chain uses TRBV3-1 (or the pseudogene TRBV3-2) with TRBJ2-1; 9 nucleotides agree with TRBD2. In germline, CDR1 is LGHDT, CDR2 YNNKEL (reference sequence). J lost 2 bases, V lost 3 bases, and 8 bases had no gene match. CDR3 length: 17 residues.

The V and J genes are TRBV7-9 and TRBJ2-2; the match to TRBD2 covers 11 bases. V shed 4 bases, J shed 5 bases, and the junction held 9 bases outside the gene matches. This CDR3 spans 17 amino acids. Germline CDR1 and CDR2: SEHNR and FQNEAQ (reference sequence). The CDR3 sequence is CASSSVLAGENTGELFF. DNA of the CDR3: TGTGCCAGCAGCTCCGTACTAGCGGGAGAAAATACCGGGGAGCTGTTTTTT.

The chain has TRBV7-2 and TRBJ2-1; D gene uncertain. Germline V gene sequence: CDR1 SGHTA, CDR2 FQGNSA. Trimming left V 1 base short and J 4 bases short, with 11 bases between. This CDR3 spans 15 amino acids. The CDR3 nucleotides read TGTGCCAGCAGCTTAGAAACAATGTCTTACAATGAGCAGTTCTTC. It yields the protein CASSLETMSYNEQFF.

The chain carries TRBV7-9 and TRBJ1-4, with D uncertain. V lost 3 bases and J 4 bases, leaving 3 bases between the germline ends. Germline V gene sequence: CDR1 SEHNR, CDR2 FQNEAQ (reference sequence). The CDR3 loop spans 12 amino acids. This chain's CDR3 is CASSFHNEKLFF. As DNA, the CDR3 is TGTGCCAGCAGCTTCCATAATGAAAAACTGTTTTTT.

The chain uses TRBV11-2 and TRBJ2-1; D possibly corresponds to TRBD1 (6 bases). Germline V gene sequence: CDR1 SGHAT, CDR2 FQNNGV. V was pared by 7 bases and J by 0 bases, with 13 bases between. There are 15 residues in the CDR3. CDR3 residues: CASTSGQSSYNEQFF. The CDR3 coding sequence is TGTGCCAGCACCTCCGGACAGAGCTCCTACAATGAGCAGTTCTTC.

The chain is built from TRBV14 and TRBJ2-7; 8 nucleotides align to TRBD1. The CDR3 spans 15 residues. J was trimmed by 3 bases and V by 3 bases; bases with no gene match: 7. Germline CDR1 is SGHDN and CDR2 is FVKESK. The CDR3 DNA follows: TGTGCCAGCAGCCAGATAGGGACAGGTTTCTACGAGCAGTACTTC. As protein: CASSQIGTGFYEQYF.

The rearrangement links TRBV7-9 to TRBJ2-7; a weak D match, TRBD2 (7 bases). The CDR3 extends over 15 amino acids. CDR1 and CDR2 from the germline V gene are SEHNR and FQNEAQ (reference sequence). V was shortened by 1 base and J by 0 bases, with 10 bases between the two germline ends. The CDR3 spells CASSLEGGGSYEQYF. The CDR3 DNA is TGTGCCAGCAGCTTAGAGGGAGGGGGCTCCTACGAGCAGTACTTC.

CDR3: CASSPTPNQPQHF. The DNA for the CDR3 is TGTGCCAGCAGTCCGACACCAAATCAGCCCCAGCATTTT. The chain has TRBV28 and TRBJ1-5; D is ambiguous. Trimming stripped 5 bases from V and 4 bases from J, with 9 bases between. The CDR3 runs to 13 residues. CDR1 is MDHEN, CDR2 SYDVKM, per germline.

This clone was recorded a few times. The rearrangement joins TRBV18 to TRBJ2-6, with 11 bases matching TRBD1. The CDR3 has 18 residues. V lost 4 bases and J lost 2; bases outside the gene matches: 7. Germline V gene sequence: CDR1 KGHSH, CDR2 LQKENI. CDR3 sequence (DNA): TGTGCCAGCTCACTGCGGACAGGGGGCTCGACTGGGGCCAACGTCCTGACTTTC. Translating gives CASSLRTGGSTGANVLTF.

This chain joins TRBV7-8 and TRBJ1-2; possibly TRBD1 for D (6 bases). Between the trimmed V and J ends, which lost 5 bases and 2 bases, there was a span of 15 bases. The CDR3 is 15 residues long. From germline, CDR1 is SGHVS and CDR2 FQNEAQ. The CDR3 nucleotides read TGTGCCAGCAGCAAGGGACAATCTCCAAACTATGGCTACACCTTC. Translation: CASSKGQSPNYGYTF. The full variable domain, with the rest looked up from reference TRBV7-8 and TRBJ1-2, is GAGVSQSPRYKVAKRGQDVALRCDPISGHVSLFWYQQALGQGPEFLTYFQNEAQLDKSGLPSDRFFAERPEGSVSTLKIQRTQQEDSAVYLCASSKGQSPNYGYTFGSGTRLTVV.

Only one count was recorded for this clone. The V gene is TRBV28, the J gene TRBJ1-5; the match to TRBD1 covers 10 bases. From germline, CDR1 is MDHEN and CDR2 SYDVKM. The V gene end was trimmed by 4 bases and the J gene end by 4 bases; junction bases not matched to a gene: 10. The length of the CDR3 is 17 residues. In DNA form, the CDR3 reads TGTGCCAGCAGTTCCTTTCTGGGGACAGGGGTTAATCAGCCCCAGCATTTT. It is translated as CASSSFLGTGVNQPQHF.